This passage covers 8 T cell receptor beta chains from one sample sequenced in a study of T cell repertoires in cytomegalovirus infection. TCRdb reprocessed the reads with MiXCR, giving one entry per CDR3 protein. The sample has about 440,000 distinct CDR3 sequences; 25% to 40% are singletons. Sequenced material: PBMCs. The receptors derive from a human donor in good health (CMV status not recorded). Some clones in this sample may be carry-over from other donors' samples.

This clonotype appeared a single time. The V and J genes are TRBV10-3 and TRBJ1-1; no clear D. Germline CDR1 reads ENHRY; CDR2 reads SYGVKD. The CDR3 consists of 11 residues. V was trimmed by 3 bases and J by 9 bases, leaving 8 bases between them. The CDR3 region is CAISEGRKAFF. CDR3 coding DNA: TGTGCCATCAGTGAAGGTAGAAAAGCTTTCTTT.

The V call is TRBV4-1, the J call TRBJ1-6; tentatively, D is TRBD1 (5 bases). The V gene's germline CDR1 is MGHRA and CDR2 YSYEKL. This CDR3 has 16 amino acids. The V gene lost 1 base and the J gene lost 9 bases, with 16 bases spanning the gap. CDR3 residues: CASSQGGPFLSSPLHF. The CDR3 nucleotides are TGCGCCAGCAGCCAAGGGGGACCCTTTCTGAGTTCACCCCTCCACTTT.

A few counts support this clonotype. The CDR3 loop is CASNVPGEQFF. CDR3 nucleotide sequence: TGTGCCAGCAACGTCCCTGGTGAGCAGTTCTTC. The rearrangement links TRBV6-6 to TRBJ2-1; D is uncertain. V dropped 7 bases and J dropped 9 bases, with 10 bases sitting between them. This CDR3 spans 11 amino acids. Germline lookup yields CDR1 MNHNY and CDR2 SVGAGI (reference sequence).

This clonotype occurred once. Here the CDR3 omits its conserved ending phenylalanine or tryptophan, so a read error is the likely source. V and J are TRBV5-1 and TRBJ1-2, with 7 bases fitting TRBD1. Germline V gives CDR1 SGHRS, CDR2 YFSETQ. The CDR3 extends over 15 amino acids. V gave up 10 bases and J gave up 5 bases; unmatched junction bases: 17. The CDR3 protein is CAHIPLTGPFYGYTL. CDR3 bases: TGCGCCCACATCCCACTGACAGGGCCCTTTTATGGCTACACCTTA.

A note on this clonotype: Germline is not matched at one junction end, which may reflect a read error. V gene TRBV4-1 combines with J gene TRBJ1-4; D perhaps matches TRBD1 (5 bases). Looked up from germline, CDR1 is MGHRA and CDR2 is YSYEKL. The length of the CDR3 is 15 residues. DNA of the CDR3: TGCGACAGCAGCCAAGATCCAGGGCCTAATGAAAAACTGTTTTTT. It encodes CDSSQDPGPNEKLFF.

This clonotype was seen repeatedly, ten times or more. The J gene is TRBJ2-3, the V gene TRBV7-9; TRBD1 agrees at 8 bases. The CDR3 has 18 amino acids. Trimming cost V 0 bases and J 4 bases; bases outside gene matches: 12. CDR1 SEHNR and CDR2 FQNEAQ come from the germline V gene (reference sequence). The CDR3 DNA sequence: TGTGCCAGCAGCTTAGCCCGGGTCCGCGACAGGGGCGCAGATACGCAGTATTTT. It encodes CASSLARVRDRGADTQYF.

A note on this clonotype: Because it lacks the conserved phenylalanine or tryptophan at the end, this CDR3 is likely a read error. Because the CDR3's place on the DNA is in doubt, the DNA is left out and the CDR3 is given as listed by TCRdb. The chain has TRBV12-3 or TRBV12-4 and TRBJ1-2; TRBD1, the table's D call, lacks a check against the DNA. The CDR3 length is 12 residues, termini included. The CDR3 is CASVLRGFGYTL.

This clonotype was recorded a few times. The V gene is TRBV6-6, the J gene TRBJ1-2, with a weak D call TRBD1 (6 bases). Deletions cut 7 bases from V and 6 bases from J, with 18 bases between. The length of the CDR3 is 14 residues. Germline V CDR1 and CDR2: MNHNY, SVGAGI (reference sequence). The CDR3 nucleotides are TGTGCCAGCACCACCCCGGGGGCCGGGAATGGCTACACCTTC. Protein: CASTTPGAGNGYTF.